This section outlines one T cell receptor beta chain sequence together with its context. The target antigen is unknown. Additional DNA sequences in this sample encode the identical CDR3. This record comes from a study of T cell responses to AZD1222 COVID-19 vaccine. Study-wide results and caveats: Donors were mostly white British, more females; clonal diversity possibly underestimated.

CDR1 is KGHSH, CDR2 LQKENI, per germline. CDR3 length: 13 amino acids. The V end was cut by 2 bases, the J end by 5 bases, with 7 bases between. Sequenced by immunoSEQ multiplex PCR; TCRdb stores in-frame clones only, minus some. The table includes about 120,000 clones, 80% to 90% detected once. The sequence came from an adult in good health. Material: peripheral blood, obtained on day 0 of AZD1222 vaccination. The chain links TRBV18 to TRBJ1-5; no firm D call. CDR3 loop: CASSPGTDQPQHF. The CDR3 DNA reads TGTGCCAGCTCACCAGGCACGGATCAGCCCCAGCATTTT.